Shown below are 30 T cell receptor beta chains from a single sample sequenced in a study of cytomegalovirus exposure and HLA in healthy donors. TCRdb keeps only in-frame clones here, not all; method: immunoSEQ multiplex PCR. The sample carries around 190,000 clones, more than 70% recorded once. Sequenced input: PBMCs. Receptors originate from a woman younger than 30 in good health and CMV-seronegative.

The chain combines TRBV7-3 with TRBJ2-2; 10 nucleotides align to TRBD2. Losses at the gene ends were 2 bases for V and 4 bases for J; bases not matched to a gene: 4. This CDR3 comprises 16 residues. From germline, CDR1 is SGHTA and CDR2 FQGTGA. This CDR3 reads CASSLGGLAATGELFF. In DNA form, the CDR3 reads TGTGCCAGCAGCTTAGGTGGACTAGCGGCCACCGGGGAGCTGTTTTTT.

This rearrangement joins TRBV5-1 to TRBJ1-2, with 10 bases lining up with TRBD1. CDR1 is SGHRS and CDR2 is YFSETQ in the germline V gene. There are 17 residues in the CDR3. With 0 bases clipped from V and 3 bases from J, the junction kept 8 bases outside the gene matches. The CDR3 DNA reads TGCGCCAGCAGCTTGGGCCCCGGGACAGGGGACGACTATGGCTACACCTTC. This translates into CASSLGPGTGDDYGYTF. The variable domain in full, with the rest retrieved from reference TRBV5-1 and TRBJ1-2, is KAGVTQTPRYLIKTRGQQVTLSCSPISGHRSVSWYQQTPGQGLQFLFEYFSETQRNKGNFPGRFSGRQFSNSRSEMNVSTLELGDSALYLCASSLGPGTGDDYGYTFGSGTRLTVV.

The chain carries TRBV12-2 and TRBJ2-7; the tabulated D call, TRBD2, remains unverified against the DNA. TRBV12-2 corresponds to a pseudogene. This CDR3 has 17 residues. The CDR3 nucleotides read TGTGCAAGTCGCTTACACCCAACGTCGGGGAGCTCCTACGAGCAGTACTTC. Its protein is CASRLHPTSGSSYEQYF.

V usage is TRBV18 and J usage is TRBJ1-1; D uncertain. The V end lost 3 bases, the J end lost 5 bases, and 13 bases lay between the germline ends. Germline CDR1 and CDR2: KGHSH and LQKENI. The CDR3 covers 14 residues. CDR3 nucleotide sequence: TGTGCCAGCTCACCTCCTGCCCGGGAAACTGAAGCTTTCTTT. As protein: CASSPPARETEAFF. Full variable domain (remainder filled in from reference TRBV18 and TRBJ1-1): NAGVMQNPRHLVRRRGQEARLRCSPMKGHSHVYWYRQLPEEGLKFMVYLQKENIIDESGMPKERFSAEFPKEGPSILRIQQVVRGDSAAYFCASSPPARETEAFFGQGTRLTVV.

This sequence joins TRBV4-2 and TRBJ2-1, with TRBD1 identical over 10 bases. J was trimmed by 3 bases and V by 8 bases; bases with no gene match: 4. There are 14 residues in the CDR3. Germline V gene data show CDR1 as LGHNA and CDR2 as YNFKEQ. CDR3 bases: TGTGCCAGCCAGACAGGGGGCGACTACAATGAGCAGTTCTTC. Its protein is CASQTGGDYNEQFF.

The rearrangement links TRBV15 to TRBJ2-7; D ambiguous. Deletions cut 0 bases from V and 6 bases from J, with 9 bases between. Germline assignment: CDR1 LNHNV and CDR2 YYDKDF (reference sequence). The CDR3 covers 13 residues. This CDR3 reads CATSRERSTEQYF. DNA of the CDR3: TGTGCCACCAGCAGAGAAAGGAGCACCGAGCAGTACTTC.

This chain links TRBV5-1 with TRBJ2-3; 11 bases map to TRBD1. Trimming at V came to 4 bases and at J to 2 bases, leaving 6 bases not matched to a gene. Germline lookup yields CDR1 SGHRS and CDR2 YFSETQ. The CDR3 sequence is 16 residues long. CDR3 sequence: CASSRDRGKLTDTQYF. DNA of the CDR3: TGCGCCAGCAGCCGGGACAGGGGGAAACTCACAGATACGCAGTATTTT.

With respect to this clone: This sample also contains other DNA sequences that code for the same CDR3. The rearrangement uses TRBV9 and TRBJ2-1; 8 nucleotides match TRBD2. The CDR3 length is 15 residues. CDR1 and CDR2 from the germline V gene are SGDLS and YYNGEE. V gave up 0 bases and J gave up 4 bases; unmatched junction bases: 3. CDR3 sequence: CASSVGAGGYNEQFF. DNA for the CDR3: TGTGCCAGCAGCGTAGGGGCGGGGGGATACAATGAGCAGTTCTTC.

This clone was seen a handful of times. DNA of the CDR3: TGTGCCAGCAGCCGGATGGGCCAGCCAGATCAGCCCCAGCATTTT. Translated: CASSRMGQPDQPQHF. J is TRBJ1-5 and V is TRBV4-2; D unclear. The CDR3 has 15 amino acids. Germline loops: CDR1 LGHNA, CDR2 YNFKEQ. Trimming took off 4 bases at V and 5 bases at J, with 15 bases between the two ends.

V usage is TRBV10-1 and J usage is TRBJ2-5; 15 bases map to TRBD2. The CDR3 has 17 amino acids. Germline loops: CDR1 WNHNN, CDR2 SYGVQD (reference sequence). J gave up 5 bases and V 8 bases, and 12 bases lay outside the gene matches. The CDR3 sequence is CASPGGLAGGPRETQYF. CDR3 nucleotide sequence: TGCGCCAGCCCTGGAGGACTAGCGGGAGGGCCTCGGGAGACCCAGTACTTC.

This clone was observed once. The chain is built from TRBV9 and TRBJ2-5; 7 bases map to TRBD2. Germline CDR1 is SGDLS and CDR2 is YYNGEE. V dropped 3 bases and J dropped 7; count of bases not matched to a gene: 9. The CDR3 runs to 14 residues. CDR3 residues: CASSASGAQGTQYF. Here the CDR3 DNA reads TGTGCCAGCAGCGCGAGCGGGGCTCAGGGGACCCAGTACTTC.

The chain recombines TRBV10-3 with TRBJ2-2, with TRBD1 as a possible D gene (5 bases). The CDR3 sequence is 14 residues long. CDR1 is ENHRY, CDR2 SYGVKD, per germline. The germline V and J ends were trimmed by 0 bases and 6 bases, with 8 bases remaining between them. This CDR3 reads CAISESTRAGELFF. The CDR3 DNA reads TGTGCCATCAGTGAGTCGACCAGGGCCGGGGAGCTGTTTTTT.

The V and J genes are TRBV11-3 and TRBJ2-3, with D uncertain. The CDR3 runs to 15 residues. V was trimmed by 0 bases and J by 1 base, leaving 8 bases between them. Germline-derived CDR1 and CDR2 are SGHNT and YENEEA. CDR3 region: CASSLDSRGTDTQYF. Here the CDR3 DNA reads TGTGCCAGCAGCTTAGACTCCCGGGGCACAGATACGCAGTATTTT.

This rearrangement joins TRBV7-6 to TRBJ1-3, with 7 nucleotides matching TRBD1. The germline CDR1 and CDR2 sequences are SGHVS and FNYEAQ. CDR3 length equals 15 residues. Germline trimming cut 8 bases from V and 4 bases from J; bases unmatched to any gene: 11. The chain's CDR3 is CASSPNRDRGNTIYF. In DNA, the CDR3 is TGTGCCAGCTCCCCTAACCGGGACAGAGGAAACACCATATATTTT.

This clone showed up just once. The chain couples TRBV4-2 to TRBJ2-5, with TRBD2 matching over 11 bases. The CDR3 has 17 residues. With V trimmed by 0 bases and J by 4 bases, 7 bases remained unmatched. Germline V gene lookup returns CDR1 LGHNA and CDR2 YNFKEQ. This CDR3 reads CASSQDGLAGGLETQYF. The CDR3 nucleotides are TGTGCCAGCAGCCAAGATGGATTAGCGGGGGGGCTAGAGACCCAGTACTTC.

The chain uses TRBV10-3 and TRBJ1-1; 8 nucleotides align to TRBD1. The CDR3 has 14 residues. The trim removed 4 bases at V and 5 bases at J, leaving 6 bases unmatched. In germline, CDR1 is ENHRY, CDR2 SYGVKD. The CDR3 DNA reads TGTGCCATCAGTGCAACAGGGGGGGGGACTGAAGCTTTCTTT. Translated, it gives CAISATGGGTEAFF.

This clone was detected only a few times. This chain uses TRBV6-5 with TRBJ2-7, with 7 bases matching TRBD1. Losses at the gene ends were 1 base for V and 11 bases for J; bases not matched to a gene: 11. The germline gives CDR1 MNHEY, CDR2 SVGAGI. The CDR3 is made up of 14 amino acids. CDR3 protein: CASSYFKTGIEEYF. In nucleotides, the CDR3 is TGTGCCAGCAGTTACTTCAAGACAGGGATTGAGGAGTACTTC.

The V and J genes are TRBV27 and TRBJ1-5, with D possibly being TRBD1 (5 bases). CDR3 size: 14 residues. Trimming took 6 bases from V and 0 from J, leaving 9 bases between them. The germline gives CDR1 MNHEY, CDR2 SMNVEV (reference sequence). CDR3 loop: CASSTTGSNQPQHF. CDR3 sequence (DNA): TGTGCCAGCAGCACAACAGGTAGCAATCAGCCCCAGCATTTT.

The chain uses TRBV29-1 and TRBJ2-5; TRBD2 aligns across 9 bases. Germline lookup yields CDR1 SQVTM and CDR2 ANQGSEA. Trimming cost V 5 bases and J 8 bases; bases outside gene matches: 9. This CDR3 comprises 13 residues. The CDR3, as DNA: TGCAGCGTTTTCTCAGCGGGAGGATCTACCCAGTACTTC. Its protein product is CSVFSAGGSTQYF.

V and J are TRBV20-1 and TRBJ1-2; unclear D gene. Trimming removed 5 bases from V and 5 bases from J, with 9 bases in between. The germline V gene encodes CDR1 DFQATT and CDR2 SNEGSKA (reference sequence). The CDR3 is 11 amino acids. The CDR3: CSADIIYGYTF. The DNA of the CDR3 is TGCAGTGCTGACATAATTTATGGCTACACCTTC.

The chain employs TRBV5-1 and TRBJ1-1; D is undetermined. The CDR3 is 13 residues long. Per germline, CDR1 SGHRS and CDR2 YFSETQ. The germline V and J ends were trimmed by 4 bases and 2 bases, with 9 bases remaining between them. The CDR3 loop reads CASSPGINTEAFF. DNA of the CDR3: TGCGCCAGCAGCCCGGGGATTAACACTGAAGCTTTCTTT.

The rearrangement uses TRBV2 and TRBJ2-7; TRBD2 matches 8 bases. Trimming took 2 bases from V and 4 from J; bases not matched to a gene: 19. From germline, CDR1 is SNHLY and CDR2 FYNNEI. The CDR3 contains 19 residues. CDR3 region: CASSEMGRSGGRPPYEQYF. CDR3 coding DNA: TGTGCCAGCAGTGAAATGGGCCGGTCGGGCGGGAGGCCCCCTTACGAGCAGTACTTC.

This chain's CDR3 is CASSILAGGGNTGELFF. CDR3 nucleotides: TGTGCCAGCAGCATATTAGCGGGAGGGGGGAACACCGGGGAGCTGTTTTTT. This chain joins TRBV7-8 and TRBJ2-2; 11 bases line up with TRBD2. The CDR3 is 17 residues long. The germline V gene has CDR1 SGHVS and CDR2 FQNEAQ. The V gene end was trimmed by 5 bases and the J gene end by 1 base; junction bases not matched to a gene: 6.

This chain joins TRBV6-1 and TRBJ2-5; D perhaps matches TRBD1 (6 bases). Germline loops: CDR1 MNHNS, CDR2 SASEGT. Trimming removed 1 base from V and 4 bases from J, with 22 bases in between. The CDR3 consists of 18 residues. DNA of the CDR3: TGTGCCAGCAGTGAAGGACGGACGGTACAGGGACGAGGAGAGACCCAGTACTTC. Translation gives CASSEGRTVQGRGETQYF.

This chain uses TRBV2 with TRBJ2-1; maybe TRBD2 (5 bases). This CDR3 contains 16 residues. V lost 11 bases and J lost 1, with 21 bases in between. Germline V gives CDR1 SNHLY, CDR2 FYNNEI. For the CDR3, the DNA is TGTGCCGGCTCGCGAGTTGAGGGCGGATCCTACAATGAGCAGTTCTTC. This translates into CAGSRVEGGSYNEQFF. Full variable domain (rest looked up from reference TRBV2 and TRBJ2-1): EPEVTQTPSHQVTQMGQEVILRCVPISNHLYFYWYRQILGQKVEFLVSFYNNEISEKSEIFDDQFSVERPDGSNFTLKIRSTKLEDSAMYFCAGSRVEGGSYNEQFFGPGTRLTVL.

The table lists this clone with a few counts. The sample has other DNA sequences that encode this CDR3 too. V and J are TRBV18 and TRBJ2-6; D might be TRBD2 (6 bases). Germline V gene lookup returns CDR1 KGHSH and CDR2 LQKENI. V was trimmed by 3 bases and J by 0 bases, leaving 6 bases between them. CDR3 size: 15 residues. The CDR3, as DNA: TGTGCCAGCTCACCCGGGGGCTCTGGGGCCAACGTCCTGACTTTC. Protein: CASSPGGSGANVLTF.

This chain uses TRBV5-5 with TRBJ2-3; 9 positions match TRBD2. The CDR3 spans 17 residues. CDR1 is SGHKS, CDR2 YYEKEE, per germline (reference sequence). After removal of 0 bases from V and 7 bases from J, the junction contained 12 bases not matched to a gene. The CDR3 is CASSLASASGTINTQYF. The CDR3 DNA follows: TGTGCCAGCAGCTTGGCCTCGGCTAGCGGGACTATAAATACGCAGTATTTT.

The CDR3 sequence: CASSGVVGGSGDTQYF. CDR3 coding DNA: TGTGCCAGCAGTGGTGTAGTCGGTGGGTCCGGGGATACGCAGTATTTT. The J gene is TRBJ2-3, the V gene TRBV6-1; no reliable D call. V was cut by 4 bases and J by 6 bases, with 20 bases left in between. Germline values: CDR1 MNHNS, CDR2 SASEGT. The CDR3 runs to 16 residues.

The CDR3 loop reads CASSLSSQANTGELFF. CDR3 bases: TGTGCCAGCAGCCTTTCAAGCCAGGCGAACACCGGGGAGCTGTTTTTT. This chain connects TRBV7-6 to TRBJ2-2; D remains ambiguous. This CDR3 is 16 amino acids long. Germline-derived CDR1 and CDR2 are SGHVS and FNYEAQ. The ends were cut back, 5 bases at V and 0 bases at J, with 13 bases in the middle.

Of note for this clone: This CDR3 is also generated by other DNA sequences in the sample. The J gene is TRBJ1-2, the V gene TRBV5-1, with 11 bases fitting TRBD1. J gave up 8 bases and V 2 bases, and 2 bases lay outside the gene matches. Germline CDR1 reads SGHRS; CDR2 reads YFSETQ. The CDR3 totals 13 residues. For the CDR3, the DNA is TGCGCCAGCAGCTTAGGACAGGGGGCCGGCTACACCTTC. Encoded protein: CASSLGQGAGYTF.